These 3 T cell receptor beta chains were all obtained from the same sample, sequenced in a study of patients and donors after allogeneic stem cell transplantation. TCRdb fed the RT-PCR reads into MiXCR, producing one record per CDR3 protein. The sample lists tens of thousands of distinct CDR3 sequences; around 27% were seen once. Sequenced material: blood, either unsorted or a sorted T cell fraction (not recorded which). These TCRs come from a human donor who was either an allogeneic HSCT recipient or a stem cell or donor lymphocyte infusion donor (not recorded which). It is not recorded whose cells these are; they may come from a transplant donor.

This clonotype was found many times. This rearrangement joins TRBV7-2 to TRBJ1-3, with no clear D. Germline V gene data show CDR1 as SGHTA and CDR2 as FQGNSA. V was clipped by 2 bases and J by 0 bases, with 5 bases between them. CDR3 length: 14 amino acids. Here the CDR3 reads CASSLRDSGNTIYF. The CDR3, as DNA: TGTGCCAGCAGCTTAAGAGACTCTGGAAACACCATATATTTT.

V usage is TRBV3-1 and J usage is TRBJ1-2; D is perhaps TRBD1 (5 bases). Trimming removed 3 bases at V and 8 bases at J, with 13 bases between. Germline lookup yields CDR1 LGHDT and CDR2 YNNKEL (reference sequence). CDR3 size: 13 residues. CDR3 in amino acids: CASSHAGGAGYTF. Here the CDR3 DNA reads TGTGCCAGCAGCCATGCCGGAGGGGCCGGCTACACCTTC.

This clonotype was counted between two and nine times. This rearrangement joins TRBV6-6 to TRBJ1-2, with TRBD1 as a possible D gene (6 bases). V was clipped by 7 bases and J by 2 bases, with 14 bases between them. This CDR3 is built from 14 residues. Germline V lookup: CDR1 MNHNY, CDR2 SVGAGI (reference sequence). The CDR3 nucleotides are TGTGCCAGCACCGTTTTAGGACAGAACTATGGCTACACCTTC. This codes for CASTVLGQNYGYTF.